Listed below are T cell receptor beta chains from one sample, sequenced in a study of Ad26.COV2.S vaccination and SARS-CoV-2 variants. Generated by immunoSEQ multiplex PCR, the TCRdb table keeps only in-frame clones and is missing some. Among fewer than 150,000 clones listed, roughly 90% were seen once. Here the sequenced sample was peripheral blood, taken after recovery from COVID-19. The receptors come from a human donor who had recovered from COVID-19. Each CDR3 is given with its conserved first and last residue. A D gene is named only where the DNA matches it firmly. Expanded clones get a size class; other rows say once, few or many, or leave the size out.

v_call	d_call	j_call	clone_size	cdr3_aa	cdr3_nt
TRBV12-3/TRBV12-4	TRBD1	TRBJ2-7	NA	CASSRGGPYEQYF	TGTGCCAGCAGTCGAGGGGGCCCCTACGAGCAGTACTTC
TRBV5-1	NA	TRBJ2-3	NA	CASSRLGGKTDTQYF	TGCGCCAGCAGCCGACTAGGGGGCAAAACAGATACGCAGTATTTT
TRBV7-2	TRBD1	TRBJ1-4	NA	CASSPTTGYLGKLFF	TGTGCCAGCAGCCCGACGACAGGGTATCTTGGAAAACTGTTTTTT
TRBV19	TRBD1	TRBJ2-1	NA	CASSSLGYDRESYNEQFF	TGTGCCAGTAGTTCTCTGGGGTACGACAGGGAATCCTACAATGAGCAGTTCTTC
TRBV25-1	TRBD1	TRBJ1-4	few	CASSVPTGGNEKLFF	TGTGCCAGCAGTGTTCCGACAGGGGGTAATGAAAAACTGTTTTTT
TRBV6-6	NA	TRBJ1-4	NA	CASGRVATNEKLFF	TGTGCCAGCGGCAGGGTTGCAACTAATGAAAAACTGTTTTTT
TRBV4-3	NA	TRBJ1-3	NA	CASSPPPGRSGNTIYF	TGCGCCAGCAGCCCCCCACCCGGCAGGTCTGGAAACACCATATATTTT
TRBV9	NA	TRBJ2-7	once	CASSVGPPSNEQYF	TGTGCCAGCAGCGTCGGACCCCCAAGCAACGAGCAGTACTTC
TRBV28	TRBD1	TRBJ1-2	NA	CASSLGGGLYGYTF	TGTGCCAGCAGTTTGGGAGGGGGCCTCTATGGCTACACCTTC
TRBV5-5	TRBD1	TRBJ2-7	NA	CASSPPRDRGPYEQYF	TGTGCCAGCAGCCCACCTCGGGACAGGGGCCCCTACGAGCAGTACTTC
TRBV7-6	TRBD2	TRBJ2-3	NA	CASSPSPSGGTDTQYF	TGTGCCAGCAGCCCTAGCCCCAGCGGGGGCACAGATACGCAGTATTTT
TRBV5-5	TRBD2	TRBJ2-2	NA	CASSLPGLAGGNTGELFF	TGTGCCAGCAGCTTACCGGGACTAGCGGGGGGAAACACCGGGGAGCTGTTTTTT
TRBV5-6	NA	TRBJ2-4	once	CASSLNRAAKNIQYF	TGTGCCAGCAGCTTGAACAGGGCGGCCAAAAACATTCAGTACTTC
TRBV28	TRBD2	TRBJ2-5	NA	CASSSGLAGTQYF	TGTGCCAGCAGTTCGGGACTAGCCGGGACCCAGTACTTC
TRBV13	TRBD2	TRBJ2-5	NA	CASSLYTSGGARETQYF	TGTGCCAGCAGCTTATATACTAGCGGGGGGGCCAGGGAGACCCAGTACTTC
TRBV28	NA	TRBJ1-2	NA	CASSPWGGTRSYTF	TGTGCCAGCAGTCCCTGGGGGGGAACGAGGAGCTACACCTTC
TRBV11-2	TRBD2	TRBJ2-7	NA	CASSLRVSGGSLARYEQYF	TGTGCCAGCAGCTTAAGGGTTAGCGGGGGCTCTCTAGCTCGCTACGAGCAGTACTTC